The source of this T cell receptor (beta chain) is a study of blood T cell repertoires in COVID-19. V lost 3 bases and J lost 3, with 4 bases in between. The germline gives CDR1 SGHDT, CDR2 YYEEEE. This CDR3 is built from 11 residues. Profiling relied on immunoSEQ multiplex PCR, and the TCRdb table lists in-frame clones only, not all of them. The table includes roughly 130,000 clones, roughly four fifths detected once. The V call is TRBV5-6, the J call TRBJ2-7; D unresolved. The clonotype comes from a woman in her 70s with acute or convalescent COVID-19. The sample consisted of peripheral blood. This chain's CDR3 is CASSSNYEQYV. The CDR3 DNA follows: TGTGCCAGCAGCTCAAACTACGAGCAGTACGTC.